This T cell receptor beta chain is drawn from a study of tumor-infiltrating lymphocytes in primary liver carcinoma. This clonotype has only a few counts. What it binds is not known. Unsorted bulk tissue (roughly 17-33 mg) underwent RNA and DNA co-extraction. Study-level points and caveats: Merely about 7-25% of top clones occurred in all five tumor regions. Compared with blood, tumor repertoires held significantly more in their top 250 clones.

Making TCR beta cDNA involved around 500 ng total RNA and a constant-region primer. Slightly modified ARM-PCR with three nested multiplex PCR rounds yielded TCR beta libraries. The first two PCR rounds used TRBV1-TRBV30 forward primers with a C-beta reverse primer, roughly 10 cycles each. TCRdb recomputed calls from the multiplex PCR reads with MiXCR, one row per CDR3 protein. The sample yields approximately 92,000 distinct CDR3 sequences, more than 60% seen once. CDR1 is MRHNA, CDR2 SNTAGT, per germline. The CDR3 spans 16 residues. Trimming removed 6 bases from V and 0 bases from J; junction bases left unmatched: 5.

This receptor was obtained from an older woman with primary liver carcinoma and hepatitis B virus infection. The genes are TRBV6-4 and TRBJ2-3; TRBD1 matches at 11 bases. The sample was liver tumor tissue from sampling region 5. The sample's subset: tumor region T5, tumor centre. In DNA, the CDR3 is TGTGCCAGCAGCATGGGACAGGGGGGGAGCACAGATACGCAGTATTTT. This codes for CASSMGQGGSTDTQYF.